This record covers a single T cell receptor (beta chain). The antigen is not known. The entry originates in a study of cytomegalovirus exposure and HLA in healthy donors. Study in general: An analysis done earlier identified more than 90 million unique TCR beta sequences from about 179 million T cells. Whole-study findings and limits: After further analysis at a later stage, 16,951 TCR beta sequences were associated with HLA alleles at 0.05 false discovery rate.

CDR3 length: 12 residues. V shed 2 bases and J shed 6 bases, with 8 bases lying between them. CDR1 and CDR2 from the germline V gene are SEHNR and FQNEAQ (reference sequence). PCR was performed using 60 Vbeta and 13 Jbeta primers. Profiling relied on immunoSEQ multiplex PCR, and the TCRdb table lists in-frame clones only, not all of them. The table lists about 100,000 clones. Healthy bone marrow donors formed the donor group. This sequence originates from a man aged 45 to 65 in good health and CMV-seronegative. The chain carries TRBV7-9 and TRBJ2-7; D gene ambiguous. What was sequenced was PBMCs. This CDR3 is CASSLLPSEQYF. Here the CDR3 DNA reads TGTGCCAGCAGCTTATTGCCCAGCGAGCAGTACTTC.